These 17 T cell receptor beta chains were sequenced from one sample in a study of T cell responses to AZD1222 COVID-19 vaccine. The table came from immunoSEQ multiplex PCR; TCRdb's copy has only in-frame clones and leaves some out. The sample contains about 150,000 clones, around 88% of which appear only once. The specimen was peripheral blood, collected on day 0 of AZD1222 vaccination. Source of these receptors: an adult in good health.

This chain links TRBV7-9 with TRBJ1-1; D gene uncertain. Trimming stripped 4 bases from V and 7 bases from J, with 13 bases between. CDR1 SEHNR and CDR2 FQNEAQ come from the germline V gene (reference sequence). The CDR3 runs to 13 residues. CDR3 sequence reads: CASSSVGPIEAFF. CDR3 nucleotide sequence: TGTGCCAGCAGCTCCGTTGGACCAATTGAAGCTTTCTTT.

The chain recombines TRBV5-6 with TRBJ1-2, with D perhaps matching TRBD1 (5 bases). Deletions cut 3 bases from V and 1 base from J, with 13 bases between. From germline, CDR1 is SGHDT and CDR2 YYEEEE. This CDR3 comprises 15 residues. CDR3 sequence (DNA): TGTGCCAGCAGCTCACGACAGACTTTTAACTATGGCTACACCTTC. The encoded protein is CASSSRQTFNYGYTF.

CDR3 sequence reads: CASSLAQLNEKLFF. Written as DNA, the CDR3 is TGTGCCAGCAGCTTAGCACAGCTTAATGAAAAACTGTTTTTT. The gene calls are TRBV5-6 and TRBJ1-4; D unresolved. Trimming took 2 bases from V and 4 from J, leaving 9 bases between them. From germline, CDR1 is SGHDT and CDR2 YYEEEE. CDR3 size: 14 residues.

The rearrangement joins TRBV6-5 to TRBJ2-2; D is unresolved. The CDR3 is made up of 12 amino acids. Trimming stripped 7 bases from V and 8 bases from J, with 11 bases between. Germline loops: CDR1 MNHEY, CDR2 SVGAGI. The CDR3 coding sequence is TGTGCCAGCAACGAAAACAGAGGGGAGCTGTTTTTT. It translates to CASNENRGELFF.

V and J are TRBV28 and TRBJ1-1; a weak D match, TRBD1 (5 bases). This CDR3 contains 14 residues. Trimming left V 4 bases short and J 4 bases short, with 13 bases between. Per germline, CDR1 MDHEN and CDR2 SYDVKM. CDR3 sequence reads: CASSWVGGGTEAFF. The CDR3 DNA sequence: TGTGCCAGCAGTTGGGTTGGGGGTGGCACTGAAGCTTTCTTT.

This clone is a singleton in its sample. V and J are TRBV3-1 (or the pseudogene TRBV3-2) and TRBJ1-2; no clear D. The V end was cut by 7 bases, the J end by 6 bases, with 15 bases between. CDR3 length: 13 amino acids. The germline V gene has CDR1 LGHDT and CDR2 YNNKEL (reference sequence). The DNA for the CDR3 is TGTGCCAGCAAACCAAGACAAGAGAATGGCTACACCTTC. Amino acids: CASKPRQENGYTF.

The rearrangement joins TRBV9 to TRBJ1-2, with 10 bases aligning to TRBD1. This CDR3 is 15 amino acids long. The germline V gene encodes CDR1 SGDLS and CDR2 YYNGEE. The V segment lost 0 bases and the J segment 2 bases; nucleotides outside the gene matches: 1. The CDR3 protein is CASSVGGQGNYGYTF. CDR3 in DNA: TGTGCCAGCAGCGTAGGGGGACAGGGGAACTATGGCTACACCTTC. Supplemented by reference TRBV9 and TRBJ1-2, the full variable domain reads DSGVTQTPKHLITATGQRVTLRCSPRSGDLSVYWYQQSLDQGLQFLIQYYNGEERAKGNILERFSAQQFPDLHSELNLSSLELGDSALYFCASSVGGQGNYGYTFGSGTRLTVV.

The V call is TRBV23-1, the J call TRBJ2-7, with 12 bases aligning to TRBD1. TRBV23-1 is an ORF; its function is uncertain. The V gene end was trimmed by 7 bases and the J gene end by 6 bases; junction bases not matched to a gene: 10. The CDR3 runs 15 residues. The DNA for the CDR3 is TGCGCCAGCACAGCCATCGGGACAGGGGGCTGCGAGCAGTACTTC. Its protein product is CASTAIGTGGCEQYF.

This chain joins TRBV7-9 and TRBJ2-7, with 10 positions matching TRBD2. The CDR3 loop spans 16 amino acids. J was trimmed by 7 bases and V by 0 bases; bases with no gene match: 9. The germline gives CDR1 SEHNR, CDR2 FQNEAQ (reference sequence). CDR3 loop: CASSLALSGRAREQYF. The CDR3, as DNA: TGTGCCAGCAGCTTAGCACTGAGCGGGAGGGCCCGAGAGCAGTACTTC.

The chain recombines TRBV9 with TRBJ2-1; 13 bases are a match to TRBD2. Per the germline V gene, CDR1 is SGDLS and CDR2 is YYNGEE. The CDR3 length is 13 residues. V lost 4 bases, J lost 14 bases, and 6 bases stayed unmatched. DNA for the CDR3: TGTGCCAGCAGCCCGGGACTAGCGGGGCGTGAGTTCTTC. The encoded protein is CASSPGLAGREFF. Full variable domain (outside the CDR3, taken from reference TRBV9 and TRBJ2-1): DSGVTQTPKHLITATGQRVTLRCSPRSGDLSVYWYQQSLDQGLQFLIQYYNGEERAKGNILERFSAQQFPDLHSELNLSSLELGDSALYFCASSPGLAGREFFGPGTRLTVL.

The chain is built from TRBV20-1 and TRBJ2-7; D gene uncertain. Germline loops: CDR1 DFQATT, CDR2 SNEGSKA (reference sequence). The CDR3 is made up of 11 amino acids. Trimming stripped 5 bases from V and 3 bases from J, with 8 bases between. CDR3 sequence: CSASAHYEQYF. The CDR3 DNA follows: TGCAGTGCTTCTGCGCACTACGAGCAGTACTTC.

This clone was recorded a few times. The gene calls are TRBV2 and TRBJ2-5; 9 bases map to TRBD1. Trimming took 5 bases from V and 5 from J; bases not matched to a gene: 6. Germline V CDR1 and CDR2: SNHLY, FYNNEI. The CDR3 runs to 14 residues. Here the CDR3 reads CASSYRGLRETQYF. The CDR3 bases are TGTGCCAGCAGTTACAGGGGGCTGAGGGAGACCCAGTACTTC.

The V and J genes are TRBV12-3 or TRBV12-4 and TRBJ2-1, with unresolved D. V was shortened by 2 bases and J by 6 bases, with 8 bases between the two germline ends. The CDR3 spans 13 residues. Written as DNA, the CDR3 is TGTGCCAGCAGTTTAAGAGGATCCAATGAGCAGTTCTTC. Protein: CASSLRGSNEQFF.

This chain connects TRBV6-5 to TRBJ2-7; no clear D. This CDR3 contains 15 residues. The germline CDR1 and CDR2 sequences are MNHEY and SVGAGI. The V end lost 2 bases, the J end lost 6 bases, and 17 bases lay between the germline ends. CDR3 DNA sequence: TGTGCCAGCAGTTACACGGGTCCGTCCGACTCCGAGCAGTACTTC. This codes for CASSYTGPSDSEQYF.

CDR3 sequence: CASTLSGGRAGNEQFF. CDR3 nucleotide sequence: TGTGCCAGCACCCTCTCGGGTGGTCGCGCAGGCAATGAGCAGTTCTTC. V is TRBV5-4 and J is TRBJ2-1; D is unresolved. Germline V gives CDR1 SGHNT, CDR2 YYREEE (reference sequence). Trimming cost V 6 bases and J 6 bases, with 22 bases left between them. CDR3 length equals 16 residues.

This rearrangement joins TRBV6-5 to TRBJ1-5; D is ambiguous. The germline V and J ends were trimmed by 8 bases and 9 bases, with 11 bases remaining between them. This CDR3 spans 11 amino acids. Germline loops: CDR1 MNHEY, CDR2 SVGAGI. For the CDR3, the DNA is TGTGCCAGCGGGAACATCCGGCCCCAGCATTTT. It is translated as CASGNIRPQHF.

The rearrangement joins TRBV7-9 to TRBJ1-5, with 10 bases fitting TRBD1. CDR1 and CDR2 from the germline V gene are SEHNR and FQNEAQ (reference sequence). J gave up 5 bases and V 1 base, and 5 bases lay outside the gene matches. This CDR3 spans 16 amino acids. CDR3 loop: CASSLGRDRGHQPQHF. The CDR3 DNA reads TGTGCCAGCAGCTTAGGCAGGGACAGGGGTCATCAGCCCCAGCATTTT.